This T cell receptor (beta chain) was observed in a study of blood T cells in healthy people across ages. The study's findings and limits: Conclusively comparing naive with antigen-experienced cells was impossible with unsorted PBMCs.

Researchers collected roughly 10 milliliters of peripheral blood from every single donor. Details on this clonotype: Its antigen remains unknown.

J was trimmed by 8 bases and V by 2 bases; bases with no gene match: 11. Germline lookup yields CDR1 SNHLY and CDR2 FYNNEI. This CDR3 contains 17 residues. PCR was performed a second time for about 7 to 11 cycles using a sample-barcoded 5' primer and a J-beta primer mix. TCRdb processed the 5' RACE reads anew with MiXCR; each CDR3 protein has one entry. The repertoire includes about 510,000 distinct CDR3 sequences, about 27% of them detected once, and approximately 3.3% sits in the top ten. This same sample was also taken into another study, of T cells of mothers and their children.

This rearrangement joins TRBV2 to TRBJ2-2; 10 bases map to TRBD2. This receptor was obtained from a boy younger than 10 in good health. The specimen sequenced was blood. CDR3 protein: CASSEWLAGAVEGELFF. The CDR3 bases are TGTGCCAGCAGTGAATGGCTAGCGGGAGCCGTGGAAGGGGAGCTGTTTTTT.